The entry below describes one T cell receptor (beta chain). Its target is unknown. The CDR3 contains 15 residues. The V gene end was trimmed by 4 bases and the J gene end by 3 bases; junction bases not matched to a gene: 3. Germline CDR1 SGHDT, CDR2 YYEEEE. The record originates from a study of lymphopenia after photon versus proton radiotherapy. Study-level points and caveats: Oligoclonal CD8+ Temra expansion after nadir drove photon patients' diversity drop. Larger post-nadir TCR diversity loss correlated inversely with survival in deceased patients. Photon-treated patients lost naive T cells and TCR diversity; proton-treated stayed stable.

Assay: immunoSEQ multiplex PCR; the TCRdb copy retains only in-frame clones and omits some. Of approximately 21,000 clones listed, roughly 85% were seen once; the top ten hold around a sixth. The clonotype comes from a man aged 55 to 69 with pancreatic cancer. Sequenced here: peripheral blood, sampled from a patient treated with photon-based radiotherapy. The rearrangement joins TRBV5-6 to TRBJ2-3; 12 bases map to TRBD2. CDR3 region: CASSASGGATDTQYF. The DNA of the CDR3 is TGTGCCAGCAGCGCTAGCGGGGGGGCGACAGATACGCAGTATTTT.